The 21 T cell receptor beta chains reported below all come from one sample, sequenced in a study of CD8 T cells in ankylosing spondylitis. TCRdb used MiXCR to reprocess the 5' RACE reads, holding one entry per CDR3 protein. The sample includes about 220,000 distinct CDR3 sequences, around 25% of them seen just once. The sequenced sample consisted of blood, either unsorted or a sorted T cell fraction (not recorded which). The receptor set was obtained from a male donor with ankylosing spondylitis or in good health (not recorded which).

Notes on this clonotype: It may be a read error: a sequence one base away is much more abundant. The chain employs TRBV7-2 and TRBJ2-7; no reliable D call. The CDR3 length is 13 residues. Germline V gives CDR1 SGHTA, CDR2 FQGNSA. CDR3 in amino acids: CASSLMEAYERYF. CDR3 in DNA: TGTGCCAGCAGCTTAATGGAAGCCTACGAGCGGTACTTC.

This clonotype was picked up many times. The chain uses TRBV12-3 or TRBV12-4 and TRBJ1-1; no definite D call. Between the trimmed V and J ends, which lost 6 bases and 1 base, there was a span of 12 bases. The CDR3 totals 14 residues. CDR3 loop: CASRKGLRNTEAFF. CDR3 bases: TGTGCCAGCAGAAAAGGACTTCGGAACACTGAAGCTTTCTTT.

The chain recombines TRBV19 with TRBJ2-2; D is perhaps TRBD2 (5 bases). Looked up from germline, CDR1 is LNHDA and CDR2 is SQIVND (reference sequence). This CDR3 has 14 residues. Trimming left V 2 bases short and J 3 bases short, with 7 bases between. The chain's CDR3 is CASSIKRYTGELFF. For the CDR3, the DNA is TGTGCCAGTAGTATAAAGCGGTACACCGGGGAGCTGTTTTTT.

The chain has TRBV7-2 and TRBJ2-5; weak D call: TRBD1 (6 bases). V was cut by 6 bases and J by 4 bases, with 15 bases left in between. Germline V lookup: CDR1 SGHTA, CDR2 FQGNSA. This CDR3 is 14 amino acids long. The CDR3 spells CASRLVGAGETQYF. As DNA, the CDR3 is TGTGCCAGCAGACTAGTGGGGGCGGGAGAGACCCAGTACTTC.

In this sample, this clonotype turned up many times. The V gene is TRBV12-3 or TRBV12-4, the J gene TRBJ2-3; 10 bases are a match to TRBD1. The V segment lost 5 bases and the J segment 0 bases; nucleotides outside the gene matches: 8. There are 17 residues in the CDR3. In DNA, the CDR3 is TGTGCCAGCAGTCCGGGACAGGGGTATTCTAGCACAGATACGCAGTATTTT. This encodes CASSPGQGYSSTDTQYF.

The J gene is TRBJ2-7, the V gene TRBV12-3 or TRBV12-4; D might be TRBD1 (6 bases). This CDR3 region has 11 residues. V lost 5 bases, J lost 9 bases, and 11 bases lay in between. The CDR3 coding sequence is TGTGCCAGCAGTCTTGAAGGGGGGCAGTACTTC. Its translation is CASSLEGGQYF.

The chain joins TRBV6-2 or TRBV6-3 to TRBJ1-5; D is unresolved. The CDR3 has 12 amino acids. The V gene lost 2 bases and the J gene lost 5 bases, with 4 bases spanning the gap. CDR1 and CDR2 (germline): MNHEY, SVGEGT. This CDR3 reads CASSYPDQPQHF. The CDR3 nucleotides are TGTGCCAGCAGTTACCCAGATCAGCCCCAGCATTTT.

The V call is TRBV29-1, the J call TRBJ1-1; 8 nucleotides align to TRBD1. From germline, CDR1 is SQVTM and CDR2 ANQGSEA. V lost 7 bases to trimming and J lost 7 bases; unmatched junction nucleotides: 8. The CDR3 has 12 amino acids. CDR3 sequence reads: CSAETGADEAFF. The CDR3 DNA reads TGCAGCGCCGAGACAGGGGCAGATGAAGCTTTCTTT.

V and J are TRBV7-9 and TRBJ2-2, with D perhaps given as TRBD1 or TRBD2 (5 bases each). The CDR3 consists of 13 residues. V was pared by 5 bases and J by 7 bases, with 11 bases between. Germline V gene sequence: CDR1 SEHNR, CDR2 FQNEAQ (reference sequence). The CDR3 here is CASSPGTVGELFF. In DNA, the CDR3 is TGTGCCAGCAGCCCCGGGACGGTCGGGGAGCTGTTTTTT.

The rearrangement links TRBV20-1 to TRBJ1-5, with 10 bases aligning to TRBD1. J gave up 5 bases and V 2 bases, and 6 bases lay outside the gene matches. Germline V gene data show CDR1 as DFQATT and CDR2 as SNEGSKA (reference sequence). The CDR3 has 15 residues. The CDR3 DNA follows: TGCAGTGCTAGAAAATCCGGGACAGGGGATCAGCCCCAGCATTTT. Protein product: CSARKSGTGDQPQHF.

Many counts were recorded for this clonotype. The chain has TRBV5-1 and TRBJ1-2; 9 bases are shared with TRBD1. Losses at the gene ends were 4 bases for V and 2 bases for J; bases not matched to a gene: 6. The CDR3 consists of 15 residues. Germline CDR1 SGHRS, CDR2 YFSETQ. The CDR3 loop is CASSAYRGPNYGYTF. CDR3 coding DNA: TGCGCCAGCAGCGCATACAGGGGGCCGAACTATGGCTACACCTTC.

The genes are TRBV20-1 and TRBJ2-3, with 9 bases fitting TRBD2. CDR1 is DFQATT and CDR2 is SNEGSKA in the germline V gene (reference sequence). Trimming cost V 6 bases and J 5 bases; bases outside gene matches: 15. CDR3 size: 16 residues. The CDR3 DNA is TGCAGTGCCATTTCAGGAGTCGCGGGAGGGGTAGATACGCAGTATTTT. Translated: CSAISGVAGGVDTQYF.

This clonotype appeared a few times. This chain connects TRBV20-1 to TRBJ2-3, with TRBD2 identical over 7 bases. CDR1 is DFQATT and CDR2 is SNEGSKA in the germline V gene (reference sequence). V lost 6 bases to trimming and J lost 0 bases; unmatched junction nucleotides: 12. CDR3 size: 16 residues. The CDR3 bases are TGCAGTGCGGACTCGTTCCAAGCGGGAAGCACAGATACGCAGTATTTT. Translated, it gives CSADSFQAGSTDTQYF.

This clonotype was recorded many times. This chain connects TRBV7-6 to TRBJ2-3; a possible D gene is TRBD2 (6 bases). This CDR3 is built from 15 residues. Trimming shortened V by 5 bases and J by 2 bases, and 14 bases separated the two germline ends. Germline-derived CDR1 and CDR2 are SGHVS and FNYEAQ. The chain's CDR3 is CASSRLGGTTDTQYF. The CDR3 region has the DNA TGTGCCAGCAGCCGCCTCGGCGGGACCACAGATACGCAGTATTTT.

At least ten counts were recorded for this clonotype. This chain connects TRBV4-1 to TRBJ2-1, with a weak D call TRBD1 (6 bases). Germline CDR1 MGHRA, CDR2 YSYEKL. The CDR3 extends over 14 amino acids. With 2 bases removed from V and 10 bases from J, the gap between germline ends came to 15 bases. The CDR3 reads CASSQPRDKREQFF. Written as DNA, the CDR3 is TGCGCCAGCAGCCAACCCCGGGACAAACGAGAGCAGTTCTTC.

This chain uses TRBV20-1 with TRBJ1-6; D possibly corresponds to TRBD1 (6 bases). V shed 0 bases and J shed 4 bases, with 13 bases lying between them. This CDR3 is built from 16 residues. CDR1 and CDR2 from the germline V gene are DFQATT and SNEGSKA (reference sequence). CDR3 nucleotides: TGCAGTGCTAGAGAACCGGGACACGGGTATAATTCACCCCTCCACTTT. This gives the protein CSAREPGHGYNSPLHF.

The CDR3 loop is CSARGTNEKLFF. CDR3 sequence (DNA): TGCAGTGCTAGGGGAACTAATGAAAAACTGTTTTTT. This rearrangement joins TRBV20-1 to TRBJ1-4; D is ambiguous. Between the trimmed V and J ends, which lost 3 bases and 1 base, there was a span of 3 bases. The CDR3 has 12 residues. CDR1 is DFQATT, CDR2 SNEGSKA, per germline (reference sequence).

There are many counts of this clonotype. This chain uses TRBV5-1 with TRBJ1-6; TRBD1 matches at 9 bases. J was trimmed by 6 bases and V by 1 base; bases with no gene match: 2. CDR3 length: 15 amino acids. The V gene's germline CDR1 is SGHRS and CDR2 YFSETQ. CDR3 protein: CASSLRTGANSPLHF. The CDR3 coding sequence is TGCGCCAGCAGCTTGAGGACAGGGGCTAATTCACCCCTCCACTTT. Filled out from reference TRBV5-1 and TRBJ1-6, the complete variable domain reads KAGVTQTPRYLIKTRGQQVTLSCSPISGHRSVSWYQQTPGQGLQFLFEYFSETQRNKGNFPGRFSGRQFSNSRSEMNVSTLELGDSALYLCASSLRTGANSPLHFGNGTRLTVT.

The rearrangement joins TRBV12-3 or TRBV12-4 to TRBJ2-1; 7 bases line up with TRBD2. The CDR3 contains 14 residues. V shed 5 bases and J 7 bases; nucleotides not matched to a gene: 8. The CDR3 DNA follows: TGTGCCAGCAGTCTGGGGGACTACCAAAATGAGCAGTTCTTC. Residues: CASSLGDYQNEQFF.

This clonotype was picked up many times. V is TRBV5-5 and J is TRBJ2-3; TRBD1 matches at 8 bases. The length of the CDR3 is 15 residues. The V gene end was trimmed by 1 base and the J gene end by 2 bases; junction bases not matched to a gene: 3. Germline V gene sequence: CDR1 SGHKS, CDR2 YYEKEE (reference sequence). The DNA of the CDR3 is TGTGCCAGCAGCTTGCGTCAGGGGGCCACAGATACGCAGTATTTT. Protein product: CASSLRQGATDTQYF.

This clonotype has more than one count but fewer than ten. The chain combines TRBV19 with TRBJ2-4; D call uncertain. V was shortened by 0 bases and J by 9 bases, with 9 bases between the two germline ends. The V gene's germline CDR1 is LNHDA and CDR2 SQIVND (reference sequence). The CDR3 extends over 13 amino acids. CDR3 in amino acids: CASSIDNISIQYF. CDR3 bases: TGTGCCAGTAGTATAGATAATATCAGCATTCAGTACTTC.